The 4 T cell receptor beta chains reported below all come from one sample, sequenced in a study of blood T cell repertoires in COVID-19 (dated by TCRdb to the early 2020s). Libraries were made using the immunoSEQ multiplex PCR assay. Entries here come from immuneACCESS through TCRdb and include only in-frame sequences with V and J called. Some clones fail to appear in such tables; in the studies checked, an unresolved V gene covers under half of the shortfall, and the cause of the remainder is unknown. This sample comprises around 130,000 clones, about 84% of them detected only once. The ten top clones hold under 4% of the sample. The sample was peripheral blood. The receptors were sampled from a man aged 60 to 75 with acute or convalescent COVID-19.

The chain is built from TRBV3-1 (or the pseudogene TRBV3-2) and TRBJ1-1; the D is unclear. Germline V CDR1 and CDR2: LGHDT, YNNKEL (reference sequence). V dropped 7 bases and J dropped 0 bases, with 12 bases sitting between them. The CDR3 is 14 residues long. CDR3 sequence reads: CASTSRGMNTEAFF. The CDR3, as DNA: TGTGCCAGCACCTCCCGAGGGATGAACACTGAAGCTTTCTTT.

This clone was detected once. The J gene is TRBJ2-1, the V gene TRBV7-9; the match to TRBD2 covers 9 bases. CDR3 length: 15 amino acids. Trimming removed 5 bases from V and 4 bases from J; junction bases left unmatched: 6. Germline V gene data show CDR1 as SEHNR and CDR2 as FQNEAQ (reference sequence). The CDR3 DNA sequence: TGTGCCAGCAGCGGCGGGACTAGCACTTACAATGAGCAGTTCTTC. This encodes CASSGGTSTYNEQFF.

The chain employs TRBV6-6 and TRBJ1-6, with 9 bases fitting TRBD1. V gave up 6 bases and J gave up 5 bases; unmatched junction bases: 5. The CDR3 is 15 amino acids. CDR1 and CDR2 (germline): MNHNY, SVGAGI (reference sequence). The CDR3 region has the DNA TGTGCCAGCAGCCAACAGGGGGCAGATAATTCACCCCTCCACTTT. This translates into CASSQQGADNSPLHF.

There are a few counts of this clone. The V gene is TRBV11-3, the J gene TRBJ2-1, with D maybe TRBD1 (6 bases). The germline V gene has CDR1 SGHNT and CDR2 YENEEA. Trimming removed 0 bases from V and 8 bases from J, with 11 bases in between. The CDR3 has 14 residues. CDR3 in amino acids: CASSLEGQLHEQFF. The CDR3 DNA sequence: TGTGCCAGCAGCTTAGAAGGACAGCTCCATGAGCAGTTCTTC.